The T cell receptor (beta chain) under discussion was sequenced for a study of blood T cells in healthy people across ages. Study results and limitations: It was the long-lived donors that had more naive CD4+ cells and higher diversity than aged donors.

Concerning this clonotype: The antigen is not known.

The authors ran a second PCR of roughly 6 to 12 cycles using a sample-barcoded 5' primer and a J-beta primer mix. Tags on each cDNA molecule came from a template-switch adaptor with 12 random nucleotides. TCRdb itself ran the 5' RACE reads through MiXCR, one entry per CDR3 protein. The sample contains about 1,600,000 distinct CDR3 sequences, 35% to 45% of which appear only once. The origin of this receptor is a woman aged 18 to 35 in good health. The specimen was blood.

CDR3 loop: CASSLGRGGVTDTQYF. CDR3 nucleotide sequence: TGTGCCAGCAGCTTAGGGCGCGGAGGAGTCACAGATACGCAGTATTTT. The J gene is TRBJ2-3, the V gene TRBV7-9, with D maybe TRBD2 (5 bases). The CDR3 covers 16 residues. The germline V gene has CDR1 SEHNR and CDR2 FQNEAQ (reference sequence). Trimming removed 1 base from V and 2 bases from J, with 13 bases in between.